A selection of T cell receptor beta chains follows, all from one sample in a study of technical replicates of blood from a handful of donors. Repertoires were generated with immunoSEQ multiplex PCR, while TCRdb's copy carries only in-frame clones and drops some. This table holds about 93,000 clones, around 95% found once. Sequences were obtained from T cells isolated from PBMCs. These receptors all stem from a human donor in good health. CDR3s include the opening cysteine and the closing phenylalanine or tryptophan. Each record gives: V gene, CDR3 protein.

V: TRBV7-9
CDR3: CASSLGDRQPQHF

V: TRBV28
CDR3: CASRLTGWGQPQHF

V: TRBV20-1
CDR3: CSATLAYEQYF

V: TRBV4-1
CDR3: CASSQGRGTEAFF

V: TRBV11-2
CDR3: CASSPGLAGASTDTQYF

V: TRBV30
CDR3: CAWGRGYNSPLHF

V: TRBV7-9
CDR3: CASSRRGGQNTEAFF

V: TRBV5-6
CDR3: CASSRREGAGELFF

V: TRBV6-5
CDR3: CASSYSLVHGYTF

V: TRBV2
CDR3: CASKLDREGGTEAFF

V: TRBV5-1
CDR3: CASSFRTGEVNEQFF

V: TRBV2
CDR3: CASTDAAAGVTDTQYF

V: TRBV28
CDR3: CASSPHRGSNQPQHF

V: TRBV28
CDR3: CASSGQGIEQYF

V: TRBV5-1
CDR3: CASSSSSGGADTQYF

V: TRBV5-1
CDR3: CASSLWGPGQRVYEQYF

V: TRBV2
CDR3: CASSEAMGLAGVFAYF

V: TRBV11-2
CDR3: CASSLVPGSSYEQYF

V: TRBV19
CDR3: CASSNGQGMNTEAFF

V: TRBV30
CDR3: CAWRNGVHANTEAFF

V: TRBV7-9
CDR3: CASSLVGSGGQETQYF

V: TRBV18
CDR3: CARARSPYEQYF

V: TRBV7-3
CDR3: CASSPGQGYNEQFF

V: TRBV6-6
CDR3: CASRSQGYSNQPQHF

V: TRBV2
CDR3: CASFSRVQETQYF

V: TRBV5-5
CDR3: CASSLAPGLRQAVQYF

V: TRBV5-4
CDR3: CASSLDWLAGNTGELFF

V: TRBV6-5
CDR3: CASTSATYEQYF

V: TRBV27
CDR3: CASSLTGGTLTNEKLFF

V: TRBV6-5
CDR3: CASRSQGSGELFF

V: TRBV28
CDR3: CASSLATDLGGAFF

V: TRBV15
CDR3: CATGHGGANTEAFF

V: TRBV25-1
CDR3: CASSEGSYGYTF

V: TRBV10-2
CDR3: CASSPTASNQPQHF

V: TRBV5-1
CDR3: CASSLGLAVYNEQFF

V: TRBV7-6
CDR3: CASSLTGINQPQHF

V: TRBV28
CDR3: CASSLRGNTEAFF

V: TRBV6-5
CDR3: CASSYLAGGATDTQYF

V: TRBV6-5
CDR3: CASRTRLAGIYEQYF

V: TRBV5-1
CDR3: CASSLGDRGSPLHF

V: TRBV27
CDR3: CASSLGDYPQETQYF

V: TRBV19
CDR3: CASSTSGGLGEQFF

V: TRBV7-6
CDR3: CASSLTGTGVGEQYF

V: TRBV4-1
CDR3: CASSQVGGGLGTGELFF

V: TRBV5-6
CDR3: CASSQPQGNTEAFF

V: TRBV27
CDR3: CASSSIGTTDTQYF

V: TRBV27
CDR3: CASSFRGGYEQYF

V: TRBV18
CDR3: CASSPGTGFSGANVLTF

V: TRBV1
CDR3: CTSSQLSRFWRFQNYEQYF

V: TRBV7-9
CDR3: CASSFRDTYGYTF

V: TRBV9
CDR3: CASSVADSRSQPQHF

V: TRBV7-8
CDR3: CASSLSGTSVKSLSTDTQYF

V: TRBV13
CDR3: CASSLASSGQGIYEQYF